A single TCR beta chain is shown here with its context. The antigen remains unidentified. The sample belongs to a study of T cell responses to AZD1222 COVID-19 vaccine. Findings and caveats of the study: Only five or six AZD1222 recipients were seropositive at baseline. The study sampled repertoires only after the peak T cell response.

Assay: immunoSEQ multiplex PCR; the TCRdb copy retains only in-frame clones and omits some. Counted here are 150,000 to 200,000 clones, about 90% occurring once; the ten biggest clones make up 1.5% to 2%. The TCR sequence derives from an adult in good health. The sequences come from peripheral blood, collected on day 0 of AZD1222 vaccination.

The chain's CDR3 is CASSQGVGNEQYF. In nucleotides, the CDR3 is TGCGCCAGCAGCCAGGGAGTGGGTAACGAGCAGTACTTC. This chain uses TRBV5-1 with TRBJ2-7, with D tentatively TRBD1 or TRBD2 (5 bases each). The germline V gene encodes CDR1 SGHRS and CDR2 YFSETQ. The V end lost 4 bases, the J end lost 5 bases, and 13 bases lay between the germline ends. This CDR3 has 13 residues.